This TCR beta chain was sequenced for a study of blood T cell repertoires in COVID-19. This CDR3 is 15 amino acids long. V was trimmed by 8 bases and J by 5 bases, leaving 19 bases between them. From germline, CDR1 is MDHEN and CDR2 SYDVKM. Clones were sequenced by immunoSEQ multiplex PCR, and TCRdb holds only the in-frame ones, with some missing. Here the sample spans roughly 61,000 clones, about 83% being singletons. The sequence was collected from a man aged 40-49 years with active COVID-19. Sequencing was done on a sample of peripheral blood. The J gene is TRBJ2-1, the V gene TRBV28; possibly TRBD1 for D (6 bases). The CDR3 loop is CASRPGTTPNNEQFF. The CDR3 region has the DNA TGTGCCAGCCGTCCCGGGACAACACCAAACAATGAGCAGTTCTTC. Drawing the rest from reference TRBV28 and TRBJ2-1, the complete variable domain is DVKVTQSSRYLVKRTGEKVFLECVQDMDHENMFWYRQDPGLGLRLIYFSYDVKMKEKGDIPEGYSVSREKKERFSLILESASTNQTSMYLCASRPGTTPNNEQFFGPGTRLTVL.